This TCR beta chain was retrieved from a study of siplizumab effects on memory and regulatory T cells (dated by TCRdb to between 2018 and 2021). Describing the broader study: The effect of the anti-CD2 antibody siplizumab on alloreactive T-cell subsets was examined in allogeneic mixed lymphocyte reactions constructed from human PBMCs. Points the paper makes about the study in general: Among mappable alloreactive CD4+ clones, the Treg-derived fraction averaged about 75% with siplizumab versus roughly 25% in control reactions. For roughly 75-97% of proliferating CD4+ or CD8+ clones, no naive or memory phenotype could be assigned. Greater diversity appeared to be present in unstimulated naive T cells than in memory T cells, and a substantial contribution to the alloresponse seemed to be made by naive cells. Whether proliferating Tregs from siplizumab cultures actually had suppressive function was not functionally confirmed. The cumulative frequency of alloreactive sequences traceable to unstimulated CD4+ memory T cells was significantly reduced by siplizumab. Because sequences below about 10^-5 frequency were poorly captured, only a minor fraction of alloreactive clones could be mapped to unstimulated subsets.

In regard to this clone: Its antigen is currently not known. No base qualities exist here, and no much larger clone lies one base off it.

The method was the immunoSEQ multiplex PCR assay. Some 9.9 x 10^4 TCR templates per sample were assayed by the deep sequencing platform. Genomic DNA extracted from sorted T cells was the material used for TCRbeta CDR3 sequencing. The study's own analysis went as follows. The R programming language was used for the clonal analysis of the TCRbeta CDR3 data. Unstimulated samples were compared with post-reaction CFSE-low samples to define alloreactive CD4+ and CD8+ clones. Regulatory or non-regulatory origin was assigned to alloreactive CD4+ clones by matching of sequences to sorted unstimulated Treg and non-Treg repertoires. TCRdb carries this immuneACCESS record with in-frame sequences only. Its versions omit some clonotypes, under half of them owing to an unresolved V gene in the studies checked, with the rest unexplained. The V and J calls and the clone size are those of that table, but D and trimming were determined from the DNA. This sample gives over 85,000 clones in total; approximately 94% of them show up just once. The ten most abundant clones make up 6% to 7% of the sample.

The CDR3 spans 17 residues, from the cysteine through the phenylalanine. The kept DNA is CDR3 alone, 51 bases in frame from the first base. CDR1 and CDR2 were assigned from the germline V gene as SGDLS and YYNGEE. Clipping removes 0 bases from V and 4 bases from J, with 8 as the unmatched junction base count. TCRbeta CDR3 sequencing was performed on sorted unstimulated T cells and on proliferating T cells recovered from mixed lymphocyte reactions. Fresh whole blood from nine to ten HLA-typed healthy donors was used as the source from which PBMCs were isolated. The specimen was CD8+ T cells sorted from blood. The TCR was taken from a human donor in good health. The V and J segments used are TRBV9 and TRBJ2-1, with 9 bases aligning to TRBD2. The DNA sequence reads TGTGCCAGCAGCGTAGGGTTTAGCGGGAGAGGTTACAATGAGCAGTTCTTC. The translation is CASSVGFSGRGYNEQFF.